The 14 T cell receptor beta chains below were found in one sample sequenced in a study of cytomegalovirus exposure and HLA in healthy donors. Primers for the PCR totalled 60 Vbeta and 13 Jbeta. Assay used: immunoSEQ multiplex PCR; TCRdb lists only in-frame clones, some missing. The sample has 170,000 or so clones, around 74% seen once. Sequenced material: PBMCs. The origin of the receptors is a woman aged 25 to 39 in good health and CMV-seronegative.

The genes are TRBV6-6 and TRBJ2-2; TRBD1 might be the D (6 bases). The V end lost 0 bases, the J end lost 7 bases, and 15 bases lay between the germline ends. Germline-derived CDR1 and CDR2 are MNHNY and SVGAGI (reference sequence). The CDR3 extends over 16 amino acids. The CDR3: CASSYSYRQAGGELFF. The DNA of the CDR3 is TGTGCCAGCAGTTACTCCTACAGACAGGCTGGCGGGGAGCTGTTTTTT.

The V call is TRBV5-8, the J call TRBJ1-5; 10 bases fit TRBD1. The CDR3 sequence is 16 residues long. Unmatched junction bases numbered 10, after V lost 4 bases and J lost 6 bases. Germline CDR1 reads SGHTS; CDR2 reads YDEGEE. The CDR3 nucleotides read TGTGCCAGCAGCCGCACCCTCGGGACAGGGGCTCAGCCCCAGCATTTT. The encoded protein is CASSRTLGTGAQPQHF.

The rearrangement uses TRBV18 and TRBJ2-5; D possibly corresponds to TRBD1 (6 bases). Germline CDR1 is KGHSH and CDR2 is LQKENI. The CDR3 extends over 14 amino acids. Trimming stripped 2 bases from V and 5 bases from J, with 12 bases between. The CDR3 region has the DNA TGTGCCAGCTCACCAGTGACAGGTACCGAGACCCAGTACTTC. This sequence encodes CASSPVTGTETQYF.

This clone was seen a handful of times. The chain combines TRBV27 with TRBJ1-1; D is ambiguous. Germline values: CDR1 MNHEY, CDR2 SMNVEV (reference sequence). CDR3 size: 14 residues. V was cut by 5 bases and J by 5 bases, with 15 bases left in between. The DNA of the CDR3 is TGTGCCAGCAGTCTGGCGGGCCCGGTGACTGAAGCTTTCTTT. It encodes CASSLAGPVTEAFF.

The V gene is TRBV2, the J gene TRBJ2-1; 8 nucleotides line up with TRBD1. Germline lookup yields CDR1 SNHLY and CDR2 FYNNEI. The CDR3 extends over 14 amino acids. Trimming took 7 bases from V and 4 from J; bases not matched to a gene: 6. The CDR3 nucleotides are TGTGCCAGCAAAAGGGACAGGATTTACAATGAGCAGTTCTTC. Translated, it gives CASKRDRIYNEQFF.

J is TRBJ1-5 and V is TRBV6-6, with 7 nucleotides matching TRBD1. The V and J ends lost 5 bases and 2 bases, in that order; junction bases with no gene match: 3. Germline CDR1 is MNHNY and CDR2 is SVGAGI (reference sequence). This CDR3 is built from 14 residues. CDR3 amino acids: CASSTTGGNQPQHF. CDR3 nucleotides: TGTGCCAGCAGTACAACAGGGGGCAATCAGCCCCAGCATTTT.

The chain employs TRBV2 and TRBJ1-1; tentative D call: TRBD1 (5 bases). The CDR3 covers 13 residues. CDR1 SNHLY and CDR2 FYNNEI come from the germline V gene. The germline V and J ends were trimmed by 6 bases and 3 bases, with 11 bases remaining between them. The CDR3, as DNA: TGTGCCAGCAGCCTCGGGGGGGACACTGAAGCTTTCTTT. Translating it yields CASSLGGDTEAFF. The full variable domain, completed using reference TRBV2 and TRBJ1-1, is EPEVTQTPSHQVTQMGQEVILRCVPISNHLYFYWYRQILGQKVEFLVSFYNNEISEKSEIFDDQFSVERPDGSNFTLKIRSTKLEDSAMYFCASSLGGDTEAFFGQGTRLTVV.

There are a few counts of this clone. The rearrangement uses TRBV5-4 and TRBJ2-2; TRBD1 aligns across 7 bases. The CDR3 sequence is 15 residues long. CDR1 and CDR2 (germline): SGHNT, YYREEE (reference sequence). V lost 3 bases and J lost 1; bases outside the gene matches: 3. The CDR3 DNA reads as TGTGCCAGCAGCTCTGGACAGGAGAACACCGGGGAGCTGTTTTTT. Protein: CASSSGQENTGELFF.

The CDR3 reads CASSTGTGNVEKLFF. The CDR3 nucleotides are TGTGCCAGCAGCACCGGGACAGGGAATGTTGAAAAACTGTTTTTT. V is TRBV5-6 and J is TRBJ1-4, with TRBD1 matching 9 bases. The V and J ends lost 4 bases and 7 bases, in that order; junction bases with no gene match: 8. This CDR3 spans 15 amino acids. CDR1 is SGHDT, CDR2 YYEEEE, per germline.

This clone was counted once. This chain joins TRBV7-9 and TRBJ2-7, with TRBD2 as a possible D gene (5 bases). The CDR3 totals 13 residues. CDR1 SEHNR and CDR2 FQNEAQ come from the germline V gene (reference sequence). The V end lost 5 bases, the J end lost 0 bases, and 8 bases lay between the germline ends. CDR3: CASSRRDSYEQYF. CDR3 in DNA: TGTGCCAGCAGCCGACGGGACTCCTACGAGCAGTACTTC.

The CDR3 region is CASSQGIDEQFF. As DNA, the CDR3 is TGTGCCAGCAGCCAGGGAATTGATGAGCAGTTCTTC. The genes are TRBV7-9 and TRBJ2-1, with TRBD1 as a possible D gene (5 bases). This CDR3 is built from 12 residues. Germline-derived CDR1 and CDR2 are SEHNR and FQNEAQ (reference sequence). Deletions cut 5 bases from V and 8 bases from J, with 10 bases between. Combining the CDR3 with reference TRBV7-9 and TRBJ2-1 gives the whole variable domain DTGVSQNPRHKITKRGQNVTFRCDPISEHNRLYWYRQTLGQGPEFLTYFQNEAQLEKSRLLSDRFSAERPKGSFSTLEIQRTEQGDSAMYLCASSQGIDEQFFGPGTRLTVL.

J is TRBJ1-5 and V is TRBV28; 7 bases fit TRBD1. Per germline, CDR1 MDHEN and CDR2 SYDVKM. The CDR3 covers 16 residues. Trimming took 7 bases from V and 3 from J; bases not matched to a gene: 12. CDR3 sequence reads: CASTLTGVGFNQPQHF. CDR3 DNA: TGTGCCAGCACCTTAACAGGGGTAGGTTTCAATCAGCCCCAGCATTTT.

The chain uses TRBV5-6 and TRBJ2-7; 8 bases are shared with TRBD2. J lost 4 bases, V lost 1 base, and 4 bases had no gene match. The CDR3 spans 14 residues. CDR1 SGHDT and CDR2 YYEEEE come from the germline V gene. In DNA, the CDR3 is TGTGCCAGCAGCTTGCCGGGGGGGTCGTACGAGCAGTACTTC. Translating it yields CASSLPGGSYEQYF.

This clone has a handful of counts. The chain is built from TRBV27 and TRBJ1-2; 10 bases match TRBD1. There are 14 residues in the CDR3. The germline CDR1 and CDR2 sequences are MNHEY and SMNVEV (reference sequence). V shed 4 bases, J shed 4 bases, and the junction held 3 bases outside the gene matches. The CDR3 loop is CASSSRTGGYGYTF. Here the CDR3 DNA reads TGTGCCAGCAGTTCCCGGACAGGGGGCTATGGCTACACCTTC.